This T cell receptor beta chain was found in a study of T cells in Graves' hyperthyroidism and ophthalmopathy. There are a few counts of this clonotype. Its antigen is currently unknown. Study-level points and caveats: Separation of ophthalmopathy from stable hyperthyroidism was achieved by a 13 V-J model.

Trimming cost V 6 bases and J 2 bases, with 10 bases left between them. Germline loops: CDR1 MDHEN, CDR2 SYDVKM. This CDR3 region has 13 residues. Uncontrolled infections, other autoimmune diseases, pregnancy or lactation led to exclusion of patients. Each 10 ml fresh peripheral blood draw supplied the PBMCs. RNA transcripts served as the template for amplifying TCR beta CDR3 regions. Initially, a first-round RT-PCR of the TCR CDR3 employed the HTBI primer set. TCRdb called the multiplex PCR reads again in MiXCR, with one record for every CDR3 protein. The top ten clones hold about an eighth of a sample with around 600,000 distinct CDR3 sequences, approximately 15% of them seen once.

The V gene is TRBV28, the J gene TRBJ1-2; D is undetermined. The clonotype originates from a woman aged 45-65 years with Graves' ophthalmopathy. The specimen was blood. CDR3 in DNA: TGTGCCAGCAGGCAGACACAGAACTATGGCTACACCTTC. Protein product: CASRQTQNYGYTF.